The sequence of this TCR beta chain was determined in a study of cytomegalovirus exposure and HLA in healthy donors. Study-wide findings and caveats: An Asian-associated ancestry cluster reportedly showed fewer N-insertions than the approximately 600-donor mean in a later analysis. Later analysis identified a missense DCLRE1C variant that was linked to TCR beta V- and J-gene trimming.

The primer mix had 60 Vbeta and 13 Jbeta primers. Repertoires were generated with immunoSEQ multiplex PCR, while TCRdb's copy carries only in-frame clones and drops some. In the table there are around 200,000 clones, around 77% of which are singletons. Concerning this clone itself: The antigen remains undetermined.

Germline lookup yields CDR1 SGHRS and CDR2 YFSETQ. This CDR3 has 15 amino acids. Trimming left V 8 bases short and J 0 bases short, with 14 bases between. The chain employs TRBV5-1 and TRBJ2-2; D remains ambiguous. Sequencing used PBMCs. The receptor's source is a woman aged 30 to 39 in good health and CMV-seropositive. The CDR3 sequence is CASSLGGANTGELFF. The CDR3 DNA follows: TGCGCCAGTTCGCTTGGCGGAGCGAACACCGGGGAGCTGTTTTTT.